These 25 T cell receptor beta chains came from one sample sequenced in a study of T-cell memory formation after mild COVID-19. TCRdb itself ran the 5' RACE reads through MiXCR, one entry per CDR3 protein. The sample carries under 450,000 distinct CDR3 sequences, approximately 15% recorded once. The specimen sequenced was PBMCs or a T cell subset sorted from them (not recorded which). Receptors were obtained from a man between 18 and 29 years old who had mild COVID-19 (a few samples of this study predate the infection). Cell type and time point are not known.

This clonotype was observed a few times. The J gene is TRBJ2-7, the V gene TRBV2, with 10 bases that match TRBD1. The J segment lost 6 bases and the V segment lost 7 bases, leaving 6 bases of the junction unmatched. The CDR3 consists of 13 residues. The V gene's germline CDR1 is SNHLY and CDR2 FYNNEI. The CDR3 sequence is CASTPDRGIEQYV. As DNA, the CDR3 is TGTGCCAGCACCCCGGACAGGGGGATCGAGCAGTACGTC.

This clonotype was counted only a few times. V gene TRBV6-2 or TRBV6-3 combines with J gene TRBJ2-1; D unresolved. Germline CDR1 and CDR2: MNHEY and SVGEGT. V lost 7 bases to trimming and J lost 4 bases, with 14 bases between them. The CDR3 covers 14 residues. The CDR3 loop reads CASTRPFPYNEQFF. CDR3 DNA: TGTGCCAGCACCCGACCTTTCCCTTACAATGAGCAGTTCTTC.

This clonotype has more than one count but fewer than ten. This rearrangement joins TRBV10-2 to TRBJ1-5; no clear D gene. Trimming left V 7 bases short and J 4 bases short, with 8 bases between. Germline values: CDR1 WSHSY, CDR2 SAAADI. The CDR3 is 12 residues long. CDR3 sequence: CASKSGNQPQHF. CDR3 DNA: TGCGCCAGCAAAAGCGGTAATCAGCCCCAGCATTTT.

This clonotype was seen repeatedly, ten times or more. This chain uses TRBV20-1 with TRBJ1-1; the D gene is possibly TRBD1 (6 bases). V dropped 3 bases and J dropped 1 base, with 12 bases sitting between them. The CDR3 contains 14 residues. Looked up from germline, CDR1 is DFQATT and CDR2 is SNEGSKA (reference sequence). Here the CDR3 reads CSASRGARNTEAFF. The CDR3 nucleotides are TGCAGTGCTAGCAGGGGTGCACGGAACACTGAAGCTTTCTTT.

The V call is TRBV6-6, the J call TRBJ1-5; a weak D match, TRBD1 (6 bases). Trimming removed 7 bases from V and 0 bases from J, with 28 bases in between. The CDR3 contains 20 residues. In germline, CDR1 is MNHNY, CDR2 SVGAGI (reference sequence). The CDR3 spells CASIRGGTFAIEYSNQPQHF. The CDR3 region has the DNA TGTGCCAGCATACGAGGGGGGACCTTCGCTATAGAATATAGCAATCAGCCCCAGCATTTT.

In its sample, this clonotype was seen a few times. The chain employs TRBV6-5 and TRBJ2-7; the D call may be TRBD1 or TRBD2 (6 bases each). V dropped 2 bases and J dropped 2 bases, with 13 bases sitting between them. Looked up from germline, CDR1 is MNHEY and CDR2 is SVGAGI. The CDR3 is 15 amino acids. CDR3 DNA sequence: TGTGCCAGCAGTTACGCCCCCCGGGGGCCCTACGAGCAGTACGTC. Residues: CASSYAPRGPYEQYV.

This clonotype was observed a few times. The genes are TRBV5-1 and TRBJ1-2, with 8 bases fitting TRBD1. The CDR3 length is 13 residues. Per the germline V gene, CDR1 is SGHRS and CDR2 is YFSETQ. V shed 2 bases, J shed 5 bases, and the junction held 2 bases outside the gene matches. The chain's CDR3 is CASSLQGEYGYTF. CDR3 DNA sequence: TGCGCCAGCAGCTTACAGGGGGAGTATGGCTACACCTTC. Looking up the rest from reference TRBV5-1 and TRBJ1-2 gives the full variable domain: KAGVTQTPRYLIKTRGQQVTLSCSPISGHRSVSWYQQTPGQGLQFLFEYFSETQRNKGNFPGRFSGRQFSNSRSEMNVSTLELGDSALYLCASSLQGEYGYTFGSGTRLTVV.

The chain recombines TRBV29-1 with TRBJ2-1; TRBD2 matches at 7 bases. J gave up 7 bases and V 7 bases, and 4 bases lay outside the gene matches. The CDR3 spans 11 residues. Germline V lookup: CDR1 SQVTM, CDR2 ANQGSEA. As DNA, the CDR3 is TGCAGCGCTGGGGGGGGAAATGAGCAGTTCTTC. It translates to CSAGGGNEQFF.

This chain links TRBV7-9 with TRBJ1-5; D gene unclear. CDR3 size: 16 residues. V lost 5 bases and J lost 0, with 14 bases in between. Germline CDR1 is SEHNR and CDR2 is FQNEAQ (reference sequence). CDR3: CASSHVVADSNQPQHF. The DNA of the CDR3 is TGTGCCAGCAGCCACGTGGTTGCCGATAGCAATCAGCCCCAGCATTTT.

This clonotype was counted ten times or more. The chain combines TRBV20-1 with TRBJ2-7; D is unresolved. The CDR3 totals 13 residues. Germline loops: CDR1 DFQATT, CDR2 SNEGSKA (reference sequence). Deletions cut 3 bases from V and 0 bases from J, with 9 bases between. The CDR3 DNA sequence: TGCAGTGCTAGGGCGGCGAGCTCCTACGAGCAGTACTTC. Its protein product is CSARAASSYEQYF.

This clonotype has only a few counts. The chain recombines TRBV7-2 with TRBJ1-2; tentative D call: TRBD1 (6 bases). Germline values: CDR1 SGHTA, CDR2 FQGNSA. Deletions cut 7 bases from V and 3 bases from J, with 12 bases between. The CDR3 runs 13 residues. The CDR3 loop reads CASTQDSYYGYTF. The CDR3 DNA reads TGTGCCAGCACCCAGGACAGCTACTATGGCTACACCTTC.

This clonotype was counted only a few times. This sequence joins TRBV5-1 and TRBJ2-1, with a possible D match to TRBD1 (6 bases). This CDR3 has 16 residues. CDR1 and CDR2 (germline): SGHRS, YFSETQ. Trimming removed 4 bases at V and 3 bases at J, with 17 bases between. CDR3 in amino acids: CASSLKGHSIYNEQFF. CDR3 nucleotide sequence: TGCGCCAGCAGCCTCAAGGGACACTCTATCTACAATGAGCAGTTCTTC.

This clonotype was recorded a few times. The V and J genes are TRBV4-1 and TRBJ2-3, with 7 nucleotides matching TRBD2. CDR3 length: 16 amino acids. Trimming at V came to 4 bases and at J to 0 bases, leaving 7 bases not matched to a gene. CDR1 and CDR2 from the germline V gene are MGHRA and YSYEKL. The CDR3 here is CASSLASGASTDTQYF. CDR3 in DNA: TGCGCCAGCAGCCTCGCTAGCGGAGCTAGCACAGATACGCAGTATTTT.

The V call is TRBV10-3, the J call TRBJ2-7; unclear D gene. This CDR3 has 13 amino acids. Trimming took 4 bases from V and 5 from J, leaving 12 bases between them. The germline V gene has CDR1 ENHRY and CDR2 SYGVKD. The CDR3 is CAISAAAPDEQYF. The DNA of the CDR3 is TGTGCCATCAGTGCCGCCGCTCCGGACGAGCAGTACTTC.

This rearrangement joins TRBV29-1 to TRBJ2-2, with a possible D match to TRBD2 (6 bases). Trimming left V 4 bases short and J 2 bases short, with 11 bases between. Germline V gene lookup returns CDR1 SQVTM and CDR2 ANQGSEA. The CDR3 is 14 residues long. CDR3 sequence reads: CSVVGGPNTGELFF. Here the CDR3 DNA reads TGCAGCGTTGTGGGGGGACCTAACACCGGGGAGCTGTTTTTT.

The V call is TRBV5-1, the J call TRBJ2-7; D not certain. The CDR3 covers 14 residues. Between the trimmed V and J ends, which lost 2 bases and 2 bases, there was a span of 11 bases. In germline, CDR1 is SGHRS, CDR2 YFSETQ. CDR3 nucleotide sequence: TGCGCCAGCAGCTTAAGAACGGCTGCCTACGAGCAGTACTTC. This codes for CASSLRTAAYEQYF.

The sample holds one count of this clonotype. The chain uses TRBV4-1 and TRBJ2-7; D gene ambiguous. Looked up from germline, CDR1 is MGHRA and CDR2 is YSYEKL. The CDR3 is 14 amino acids. Trimming removed 1 base at V and 0 bases at J, with 7 bases between. DNA for the CDR3: TGCGCCAGCAGCCAAGTGCGGAGCTCCTACGAGCAGTACGTC. Amino acid sequence: CASSQVRSSYEQYV.

This clonotype was recorded many times. This chain connects TRBV11-2 to TRBJ2-3; D is uncertain. Per the germline V gene, CDR1 is SGHAT and CDR2 is FQNNGV. Between the trimmed V and J ends, which lost 1 base and 4 bases, there was a span of 9 bases. The CDR3 runs 14 residues. CDR3 DNA sequence: TGTGCCAGCAGCTTAGTTGCCGCGGCAGATACGCAGTATTTT. Protein sequence: CASSLVAAADTQYF.

This clonotype has at least ten counts. The CDR3 here is CASSQDQGRNEQFF. CDR3 nucleotide sequence: TGCGCCAGCAGCCAAGATCAGGGGCGGAATGAGCAGTTCTTC. The genes are TRBV4-3 and TRBJ2-1; D may be TRBD1 (6 bases). V lost 0 bases to trimming and J lost 7 bases, with 10 bases between them. CDR1 and CDR2 (germline): LGHNA, YSLEER. The CDR3 contains 14 residues.

This clonotype was detected ten times or more. The chain is built from TRBV4-3 and TRBJ2-1; 12 nucleotides align to TRBD2. The CDR3 is 15 residues long. CDR1 LGHNA and CDR2 YSLEER come from the germline V gene. J lost 6 bases, V lost 4 bases, and 4 bases had no gene match. The CDR3: CASSPTSGGVNEQFF. Here the CDR3 DNA reads TGCGCCAGCAGCCCGACTAGCGGGGGAGTCAATGAGCAGTTCTTC.

This chain connects TRBV18 to TRBJ2-3, with D possibly being TRBD1 or TRBD2 (6 bases each). Germline-derived CDR1 and CDR2 are KGHSH and LQKENI. Trimming pared 1 base from V and 4 bases from J, leaving 9 bases between. This CDR3 has 14 amino acids. The CDR3 DNA reads as TGTGCCAGCTCACCACAGGGGGGCTCAGATACGCAGTATTTT. Protein: CASSPQGGSDTQYF.

This clonotype appeared a few times. The chain links TRBV28 to TRBJ1-2, with D tentatively TRBD1 (5 bases). CDR1 and CDR2 (germline): MDHEN, SYDVKM. The V end was cut by 3 bases, the J end by 8 bases, with 13 bases between. The CDR3 contains 13 residues. The CDR3 DNA follows: TGTGCCAGCAGTTTGACAGACCTATGGGGCTACACCTTC. It codes for CASSLTDLWGYTF.

The chain employs TRBV11-2 and TRBJ1-1; D ambiguous. Trimming stripped 4 bases from V and 1 base from J, with 10 bases between. The CDR3 covers 14 residues. In germline, CDR1 is SGHAT, CDR2 FQNNGV. CDR3: CASSSTFGNTEAFF. CDR3 nucleotides: TGTGCCAGCAGCTCGACATTCGGGAACACTGAAGCTTTCTTT.

This sequence joins TRBV11-3 and TRBJ2-1; D unresolved. V was pared by 5 bases and J by 6 bases, with 11 bases between. The germline CDR1 and CDR2 sequences are SGHNT and YENEEA. CDR3 size: 13 residues. CDR3 nucleotide sequence: TGTGCCAGCAGCCGAACCGGGCCCAATGAGCAGTTCTTC. Protein product: CASSRTGPNEQFF.

The sample holds a few counts of this clonotype. The rearrangement joins TRBV28 to TRBJ1-6, with no clear D. Germline V gives CDR1 MDHEN, CDR2 SYDVKM. Trimming shortened V by 7 bases and J by 7 bases, and 11 bases separated the two germline ends. The CDR3 spans 13 residues. The CDR3 DNA follows: TGTGCCAGCACCGCAGCGGGGAATTCACCCCTCCACTTT. It yields the protein CASTAAGNSPLHF.